This TCR beta chain was profiled in a study of human T cells and chemical hapten exposure. MiXCR, applied by TCRdb to the RACE reads, yields one record per CDR3 protein. The sample includes around 300,000 distinct CDR3 sequences, 5.5% to 8% seen only once; the top ten take roughly 7.9%. This CDR3 region has 14 residues. V dropped 5 bases and J dropped 6 bases, with 14 bases sitting between them. This clonotype has a count of ten or more. Time point denoted: patch test 1, 2 weeks after DPC sensitization. The sample's treatment: therapeutic diphenylcyclopropenone sensitization with weekly scalp DPC. This receptor was taken from a woman between 18 and 30 years old with alopecia areata. Some clones in this sample may be carry-over from other donors' samples. The rearrangement joins TRBV12-3 or TRBV12-4 to TRBJ2-1, with D uncertain. The sample consisted of whole blood, taken in connection with sensitization to the hapten diphenylcyclopropenone (DPC). CDR3 amino acids: CASSQANLVNEQFF. The DNA for the CDR3 is TGTGCCAGCAGTCAGGCTAATTTGGTCAATGAGCAGTTCTTC.